A selection of T cell receptor beta chains follows, all from one sample in a study of cytomegalovirus exposure and HLA in healthy donors. Profiled with immunoSEQ multiplex PCR; TCRdb holds only in-frame clones, not every one. The sample yields roughly 140,000 clones, under 90% seen once. Material: PBMCs. The receptors were gathered from a boy aged 2-15 years in good health and CMV-seronegative. The CDR3 runs from the conserved cysteine through the conserved F or W. Fields, in order: clone size, D gene, J gene, V gene, CDR3 length, CDR3 DNA, CDR3 protein. The D gene is left open where the match is weak. Clone sizes are given selectively: once, few, many, or a class where the clone is expanded.

NA TRBD2 TRBJ2-3 TRBV10-3 15 TGTGCCATCAGTGAGTCGACGGCGGGAGAAGATACGCAGTATTTT CAISESTAGEDTQYF
NA NA TRBJ1-2 TRBV7-6 15 TGTGCCAGCAGCTTAGTTAGCAGCCCCCGAAATGGCTACACCTTC CASSLVSSPRNGYTF
NA NA TRBJ2-5 TRBV9 14 TGTGCCAGCAGCGTAGTTTGGGCAGGCGAGACCCAGTACTTC CASSVVWAGETQYF
NA NA TRBJ1-6 TRBV7-8 15 TGTGCCACCCGTGGCGGAACCGGGTTCGGTTCACCCCTCCACTTT CATRGGTGFGSPLHF
NA TRBD2 TRBJ2-3 TRBV5-4 16 TGTGCCAGCAGCTGGGGCCTAGCGGGAAGCACAGATACGCAGTATTTT CASSWGLAGSTDTQYF
NA NA TRBJ1-5 TRBV6-1 15 TGTGCCAGCAGTGAAATTCCGGACTACAATCAGCCCCAGCATTTT CASSEIPDYNQPQHF
NA NA TRBJ2-3 TRBV11-2 14 TGTGCCAGCAGCTTAGGTCCTAACACAGATACGCAGTATTTT CASSLGPNTDTQYF
NA TRBD1 TRBJ2-3 TRBV5-1 15 TGCGCCAGCAGCTATAACACAGGGGACACAGATACGCAGTATTTT CASSYNTGDTDTQYF
NA NA TRBJ2-7 TRBV4-1 15 TGCGCCAGCAGCCAAGATCTTCGGCGGTCCTACGAGCAGTACTTC CASSQDLRRSYEQYF
NA NA TRBJ1-1 TRBV7-2 15 TGTGCCAGCAGCTTACGGCTGTCGGGGGGCACTGAAGCTTTCTTT CASSLRLSGGTEAFF
few NA TRBJ2-2 TRBV4-2 15 TGTGCCAGCAGCCAAGTTGGGGGGGCGAACGGGGAGCTGTTTTTT CASSQVGGANGELFF
NA NA TRBJ1-6 TRBV6-5 13 TGTGCCAGCAGCAACAGGCCAAATTCACCCCTCCACTTT CASSNRPNSPLHF
NA NA TRBJ2-6 TRBV27 16 TGTGCCAGCAGACCCCGGGGAGAGACTGGGGCCAACGTCCTGACTTTC CASRPRGETGANVLTF
NA NA TRBJ2-5 TRBV6-5 15 TGTGCCAGCAGTTTCTCGGGGACAATTCAAGAGACCCAGTACTTC CASSFSGTIQETQYF
NA TRBD2 TRBJ2-5 TRBV27 14 TGTGCCAGCAGTCGTAGCGGGAGTCGCGAGACCCAGTACTTC CASSRSGSRETQYF
NA TRBD1 TRBJ2-1 TRBV6-1 16 TGTGCCAGCAGGGAACTGACAGGGAGCTCCTACAATGAGCAGTTCTTC CASRELTGSSYNEQFF
few TRBD1 TRBJ1-6 TRBV6-1 13 TGTGCCAGCAGCAGGGGGCCGCATTCACCCCTCCACTTT CASSRGPHSPLHF
NA TRBD1 TRBJ1-1 TRBV18 15 TGTGCCAGCTCACCGTTCGGGACAGGGAATACTGAAGCTTTCTTT CASSPFGTGNTEAFF
NA TRBD2 TRBJ2-3 TRBV4-1 17 TGCGCCAGCAGCCTTTTACTAGCGGGAGACCCCACAGATACGCAGTATTTT CASSLLLAGDPTDTQYF
NA NA TRBJ1-5 TRBV10-3 15 TGTGCCATCAGTGAGGGGGACACTATCAATCAGCCCCAGCATTTT CAISEGDTINQPQHF
NA TRBD2 TRBJ2-7 TRBV5-1 15 TGCGCCAGCAGCTTGGGAGGGACTAGCGGTTACGAGCAGTACTTC CASSLGGTSGYEQYF
NA TRBD1 TRBJ1-2 TRBV9 13 TGTGCCAGCAGCGACCGGGACAGCTATGGCTACACCTTC CASSDRDSYGYTF
NA TRBD2 TRBJ2-1 TRBV28 17 TGTGCCAGCAGTCCAGACACTAGCGGGAGGTTCCACAATGAGCAGTTCTTC CASSPDTSGRFHNEQFF
NA NA TRBJ2-2 TRBV4-1 16 TGCGCCAGCAGCCAAGTTCCGGGTTTGGCGTTTCGGGGAGCTGTTTTT CASSQVPGLAFRGAVF
NA TRBD1 TRBJ1-2 TRBV4-1 14 TGCGCCAGCAGCCAAGAAATCAGGGGGAATGGCTACACCTTC CASSQEIRGNGYTF
NA TRBD1 TRBJ2-7 TRBV10-3 18 TGTGCCATCAGTGAGTTAAGTTGGAAAGGACAGGGCTCCTACGAGCAGTACTTC CAISELSWKGQGSYEQYF
NA NA TRBJ2-6 TRBV6-4 14 TGTGCCAGCAGTGACAGGGGTGGGGCCAACGTCCTGACTTTC CASSDRGGANVLTF
NA TRBD2 TRBJ2-1 TRBV29-1 13 TGCAGCGGCAGAGCGGGATACTACAATGAGCAGTTCTTC CSGRAGYYNEQFF
NA NA TRBJ2-3 TRBV11-3 15 TGTGCCAGCAGCTTGCGGGGATCGGCCCCAGATACGCAGTATTTT CASSLRGSAPDTQYF
NA NA TRBJ1-4 TRBV28 13 TGTGCCAGCAGGGGGCCAGGGAATGAAAAACTGTTTTTT CASRGPGNEKLFF
NA NA TRBJ2-1 TRBV25-1 15 TGTGCCAGCAGTAACTCCCGGACTAACTACAATGAGCAGTTCTTC CASSNSRTNYNEQFF
NA TRBD2 TRBJ2-7 TRBV19 16 TGTGCCAGTAGTATGACAAGCGGGAGGGCCACCTCCGAGCAGTACTTC CASSMTSGRATSEQYF
NA NA TRBJ2-1 TRBV6-1 17 TGTGCCAGCAGTGAAGCGCGTAGTCAGGGGCCCTACAATGAGCAGTTCTTC CASSEARSQGPYNEQFF
few NA TRBJ1-2 TRBV2 13 TGTGCCAGCAAGTCGGGGGAGACATATGGCTACACCTTC CASKSGETYGYTF
NA NA TRBJ1-2 TRBV6-6 14 TGTGCCAGCAGTAGCGGGGCGGGCCCCAATGGCTACACCTTC CASSSGAGPNGYTF
NA TRBD1 TRBJ1-1 TRBV11-3 13 TGTGCCAGCAGCCAATCACAGGGGCTTGAAGCTTTCTTT CASSQSQGLEAFF
NA TRBD1 TRBJ2-4 TRBV19 16 TGTGCCAGTAGTGCCTCAGGGGGATTGGCCAAAAACATTCAGTACTTC CASSASGGLAKNIQYF
NA TRBD1 TRBJ1-5 TRBV5-6 16 TGTGCCAGCAGCTTCACTGGACAGGGGGCGGTTCAGCCCCAGCATTTT CASSFTGQGAVQPQHF